This TCR beta chain was documented in a study of graft-versus-host responses after intestinal transplantation. Whole-study context: Grafts were multivisceral, liver-intestinal, or isolated intestinal.

Points on this clone: Its antigen is undetermined.

Sequencing was performed with immunoSEQ multiplex PCR; in TCRdb, only in-frame clones are kept and a portion is missing. The profile covers fewer than 65,000 clones, with 80% to 90% appearing a single time and roughly 0.62% taken by the ten largest. This CDR3 is 15 amino acids long. With 6 bases clipped from V and 4 bases from J, the junction kept 9 bases outside the gene matches. Germline V gene sequence: CDR1 MDHEN, CDR2 SYDVKM. This clonotype was sampled from a human donor who was the organ donor for an intestinal transplant. The sample was unstimulated CD4+ T cells sorted from spleen or lymph node cells, taken before transplant. V usage is TRBV28 and J usage is TRBJ1-5, with 7 bases matching TRBD1. In nucleotides, the CDR3 is TGTGCCAGCAGCCGGACAGGTAGAATTAATCAGCCCCAGCATTTT. The encoded protein is CASSRTGRINQPQHF.